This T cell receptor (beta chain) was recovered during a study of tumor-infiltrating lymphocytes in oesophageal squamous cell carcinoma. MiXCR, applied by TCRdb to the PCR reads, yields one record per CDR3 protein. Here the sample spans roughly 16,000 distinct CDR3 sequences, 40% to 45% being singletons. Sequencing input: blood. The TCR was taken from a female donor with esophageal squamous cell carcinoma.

CDR3 DNA: TGTGCCACCAGTGCCGGGACAGGGGGCTCAAATGAGCAGTTCTTC. Amino acids: CATSAGTGGSNEQFF. The chain has TRBV24-1 and TRBJ2-1; TRBD1 agrees at 12 bases. Germline CDR1 KGHDR, CDR2 SFDVKD. V trimming: 5 bases; J trimming: 7 bases; junction bases outside the gene matches: 5. The CDR3 runs to 15 residues.